This T cell receptor (beta chain) was profiled in a study of shared clonotypes between healthy human individuals. Study-wide results and caveats: Only a few donors were included, so the genetic and exposure-history diversity represented was limited.

Germline V gives CDR1 MNHEY, CDR2 SVGAGI. The J segment lost 5 bases and the V segment lost 6 bases, leaving 6 bases of the junction unmatched. The CDR3 consists of 15 residues. As for this clone: Its target is not known.

Using immunoSEQ multiplex PCR, the repertoire was profiled, and TCRdb retains in-frame clones only, with some absent. This table has about half a million clones, 81% appearing once. The study drew all its donors from Caucasian adults living in Nashville, Tennessee. This clonotype was sampled from a middle-aged woman in good health. Some clones in this sample may be carry-over from other donors' samples. The rearrangement joins TRBV6-5 to TRBJ2-2; 10 nucleotides agree with TRBD2. The sequenced sample consisted of PBMCs. In DNA form, the CDR3 reads TGTGCCAGCAGGGGGAGCGGGAGGGAGACCGGGGAGCTGTTTTTT. Translating gives CASRGSGRETGELFF.